This entry describes one T cell receptor beta chain. This sample stems from a study of blood T cell repertoires in COVID-19. Method: immunoSEQ multiplex PCR; TCRdb's copy keeps in-frame clones and lacks some. The table records around 140,000 clones, 80% to 90% of them present only once. Sample: peripheral blood. The origin of this receptor is a man over 45 with active COVID-19.

The CDR3, as DNA: TGTGCCAGCAGCGAGGGGGCGGGACAGAGCACCGGGGAGCTGTTTTTT. Translation: CASSEGAGQSTGELFF. This chain connects TRBV9 to TRBJ2-2, with D perhaps matching TRBD1 (7 bases). The germline V gene encodes CDR1 SGDLS and CDR2 YYNGEE. The germline V and J ends were trimmed by 3 bases and 4 bases, with 16 bases remaining between them. There are 16 residues in the CDR3. The whole variable domain, remainder taken from reference TRBV9 and TRBJ2-2, is DSGVTQTPKHLITATGQRVTLRCSPRSGDLSVYWYQQSLDQGLQFLIQYYNGEERAKGNILERFSAQQFPDLHSELNLSSLELGDSALYFCASSEGAGQSTGELFFGEGSRLTVL.